The TCR beta chain described here comes from a study of human T cells and chemical hapten exposure. Time point noted: patch test 3, about 24 weeks after DPC sensitization. Sample treatment: therapeutic diphenylcyclopropenone sensitization with weekly scalp DPC. This clonotype was detected ten times or more. CDR3 length equals 12 residues. V was cut by 6 bases and J by 10 bases, with 18 bases left in between. Germline lookup yields CDR1 SQVTM and CDR2 ANQGSEA. TCRdb re-analysed the RACE reads in MiXCR, keeping a single row per CDR3 protein. Counted here are roughly 50,000 distinct CDR3 sequences, 8% to 10% occurring once; the ten biggest clones make up around a sixth.

The source of this sequence is a woman in her thirties or forties with alopecia areata. Some clones in this sample may be carry-over from other donors' samples. Source: whole blood, taken in connection with sensitization to the hapten diphenylcyclopropenone (DPC). The chain recombines TRBV29-1 with TRBJ1-1; a weak D match, TRBD1 (5 bases). The CDR3 is CSVNQGRHGAFF. For the CDR3, the DNA is TGCAGCGTCAACCAGGGACGTCATGGAGCTTTCTTT.